This T cell receptor (beta chain) is drawn from a study of T cell responses to AZD1222 COVID-19 vaccine. General study findings and limits: Only six people who got AZD1222 tested seropositive at baseline. Dominant CD4 TCR responses targeted spike regions 160-218 and 743-854. Donors, mostly white British, included more females; clonal diversity was possibly underestimated.

Germline V gene data show CDR1 as SGHRS and CDR2 as YFSETQ. This CDR3 contains 15 residues. V lost 6 bases and J 0 bases, leaving 15 bases between the germline ends. Measured with immunoSEQ multiplex PCR; TCRdb has only the in-frame clones, and not every one. The top ten hold approximately 9% of the sample, which has 140,000 to 150,000 clones, roughly 91% seen once. Regarding this clone: Its antigen is not identified.

V is TRBV5-1 and J is TRBJ1-1; D not certain. The source was peripheral blood, collected on day 0 of AZD1222 vaccination. The receptor comes from an adult in good health. Written as DNA, the CDR3 is TGCGCCAGCACCCCGGGGTTACCTCTGAACACTGAAGCTTTCTTT. It specifies CASTPGLPLNTEAFF.